This passage covers 25 T cell receptor beta chains from one sample sequenced in a study of somatic mutations in cytotoxic T cells in rheumatoid arthritis (dated 2017 in TCRdb). Receptors were amplified or captured by the immunoSEQ multiplex PCR assay. TCRdb holds this immuneACCESS table with in-frame rearrangements only. Some clones are missing; in checked studies, unresolved V genes explain under half, and the rest has no known cause. Counted in this sample were about 27,000 clones; around 74% of them appeared once. The biggest ten clones account for approximately 9.4% of the sample. Sequencing was done on a sample of CD8+ T cells sorted from blood. All receptors derive from a young woman in good health.

The sample holds one count of this clone. The chain has TRBV10-2 and TRBJ2-7; a possible D gene is TRBD1 (5 bases). CDR1 and CDR2 (germline): WSHSY, SAAADI. The CDR3 totals 12 residues. V lost 7 bases and J 5 bases, leaving 12 bases between the germline ends. DNA of the CDR3: TGCGCCAGCAAGAAAAGGGGCAACGAGCAGTACTTC. Translated, it gives CASKKRGNEQYF.

This chain connects TRBV30 to TRBJ2-1; possibly TRBD2 for D (6 bases). V lost 4 bases and J 4 bases, leaving 20 bases between the germline ends. Germline values: CDR1 GTSNPN, CDR2 SVGIG (reference sequence). This CDR3 has 16 amino acids. DNA of the CDR3: TGTGCCTGGAATTCCGACCTAGCGAACGAATACAATGAGCAGTTCTTC. Its translation is CAWNSDLANEYNEQFF.

The chain recombines TRBV6-5 with TRBJ1-2; 10 nucleotides agree with TRBD1. Germline values: CDR1 MNHEY, CDR2 SVGAGI. The CDR3 is 14 residues long. V gave up 7 bases and J gave up 8 bases; unmatched junction bases: 10. The CDR3 DNA sequence: TGTGCCAGCAACCCCCGGGACAGGGGTTGGGGCTACACCTTC. Amino acids: CASNPRDRGWGYTF.

This clone was counted a single time. The V call is TRBV11-2, the J call TRBJ2-3; TRBD2 agrees at 10 bases. The length of the CDR3 is 16 residues. The germline V gene has CDR1 SGHAT and CDR2 FQNNGV. Trimming took 2 bases from V and 4 from J; bases not matched to a gene: 6. The CDR3 loop is CASSLLLAGEADTQYF. CDR3 sequence (DNA): TGTGCCAGCAGCTTACTCCTAGCGGGAGAGGCAGATACGCAGTATTTT. Full variable domain (missing parts from reference TRBV11-2 and TRBJ2-3): EAGVAQSPRYKIIEKRQSVAFWCNPISGHATLYWYQQILGQGPKLLIQFQNNGVVDDSQLPKDRFSAERLKGVDSTLKIQPAKLEDSAVYLCASSLLLAGEADTQYFGPGTRLTVL.

This clone occurred once. This chain links TRBV7-8 with TRBJ2-7, with D unclear. Trimming took off 1 base at V and 3 bases at J, with 13 bases between the two ends. The germline V gene has CDR1 SGHVS and CDR2 FQNEAQ. The CDR3 contains 15 residues. The CDR3: CASSLGLYVNYEQYV. The CDR3 DNA sequence: TGTGCCAGCAGCTTAGGCTTGTACGTTAACTACGAGCAGTACGTC.

For the CDR3, the DNA is TGTGCCAGCAGCCATGGGGCGGGGTGGAGCTCCTACAATGAGCAGTTCTTC. As protein: CASSHGAGWSSYNEQFF. This chain joins TRBV28 and TRBJ2-1; perhaps TRBD2 as D (6 bases). The length of the CDR3 is 17 residues. The V end was cut by 6 bases, the J end by 0 bases, with 18 bases between. Germline V lookup: CDR1 MDHEN, CDR2 SYDVKM.

The V gene is TRBV5-1, the J gene TRBJ2-5; 10 positions match TRBD2. Germline-derived CDR1 and CDR2 are SGHRS and YFSETQ. The CDR3 is 14 amino acids. Trimming took 4 bases from V and 4 from J; bases not matched to a gene: 4. CDR3 residues: CASSPRLAGETQYF. DNA of the CDR3: TGCGCCAGCAGCCCCCGACTAGCGGGAGAGACCCAGTACTTC.

The rearrangement links TRBV2 to TRBJ2-3, with D possibly TRBD2 on 6 matching bases. V was shortened by 0 bases and J by 8 bases, with 6 bases between the two germline ends. The CDR3 has 12 residues. The germline CDR1 and CDR2 sequences are SNHLY and FYNNEI. The CDR3, as DNA: TGTGCCAGCAGTGAAGCGGGGGGTACGCAGTATTTT. The encoded protein is CASSEAGGTQYF.

A few counts support this clone. The rearrangement uses TRBV5-4 and TRBJ2-3; 9 bases align to TRBD2. The germline CDR1 and CDR2 sequences are SGHNT and YYREEE (reference sequence). The CDR3 has 13 amino acids. The junction had 11 bases not matched to a gene; V was cut back by 4 bases and J by 14 bases. The CDR3 here is CASSLGGSGRRYF. The CDR3 bases are TGTGCCAGCAGCCTTGGGGGTAGCGGGAGAAGGTATTTT.

This rearrangement joins TRBV28 to TRBJ2-7, with 12 bases aligning to TRBD2. V lost 7 bases to trimming and J lost 4 bases; unmatched junction nucleotides: 2. The CDR3 loop spans 13 amino acids. Germline-derived CDR1 and CDR2 are MDHEN and SYDVKM. DNA of the CDR3: TGTGCCAGCACTAGCGGGAGGGGTTACGAGCAGTACTTC. It encodes CASTSGRGYEQYF.

This clone appeared a single time. The chain joins TRBV15 to TRBJ1-5, with D hard to call. Germline lookup yields CDR1 LNHNV and CDR2 YYDKDF (reference sequence). Deletions cut 1 base from V and 2 bases from J, with 9 bases between. CDR3 length equals 15 residues. In nucleotides, the CDR3 is TGTGCCACCAGCAGAGCCGCGGAACGCAATCAGCCCCAGCATTTT. As protein: CATSRAAERNQPQHF.

This clone appeared once. One end of the junction is discordant with germline, which a read error may explain. The chain links TRBV9 to TRBJ1-1; TRBD1 is a possible D gene (5 bases). The CDR3 is 13 amino acids. Germline loops: CDR1 SGDLS, CDR2 YYNGEE. The CDR3 sequence is CASSVGGATEVFF. For the CDR3, the DNA is TGTGCCAGCAGCGTAGGAGGGGCAACTGAAGTTTTCTTT.

V gene TRBV11-2 combines with J gene TRBJ1-2; D possibly corresponds to TRBD1 (6 bases). Germline loops: CDR1 SGHAT, CDR2 FQNNGV. V dropped 3 bases and J dropped 0 bases, with 8 bases sitting between them. The CDR3 has 14 amino acids. The chain's CDR3 is CASSLDSTNYGYTF. The CDR3 DNA reads as TGTGCCAGCAGCTTGGACAGTACTAACTATGGCTACACCTTC. Looking up the rest from reference TRBV11-2 and TRBJ1-2 gives the full variable domain: EAGVAQSPRYKIIEKRQSVAFWCNPISGHATLYWYQQILGQGPKLLIQFQNNGVVDDSQLPKDRFSAERLKGVDSTLKIQPAKLEDSAVYLCASSLDSTNYGYTFGSGTRLTVV.

The CDR3 sequence is CASSLAEGLNEQFF. In DNA form, the CDR3 reads TGTGCCAGCAGTTTAGCGGAGGGGCTCAATGAGCAGTTCTTC. The chain carries TRBV28 and TRBJ2-1; D may be TRBD2 (6 bases). V was shortened by 2 bases and J by 6 bases, with 11 bases between the two germline ends. This CDR3 is built from 14 residues. CDR1 is MDHEN and CDR2 is SYDVKM in the germline V gene. Filled out from reference TRBV28 and TRBJ2-1, the complete variable domain reads DVKVTQSSRYLVKRTGEKVFLECVQDMDHENMFWYRQDPGLGLRLIYFSYDVKMKEKGDIPEGYSVSREKKERFSLILESASTNQTSMYLCASSLAEGLNEQFFGPGTRLTVL.

This chain joins TRBV10-1 and TRBJ1-5; D gene ambiguous. Germline-derived CDR1 and CDR2 are WNHNN and SYGVQD (reference sequence). The CDR3 extends over 17 amino acids. Deletions cut 7 bases from V and 0 bases from J, with 19 bases between. CDR3 DNA: TGCGCCAGCACGCTACGAAGGGAGGAAAATAGCAATCAGCCCCAGCATTTT. It encodes CASTLRREENSNQPQHF.

V and J are TRBV9 and TRBJ1-1; no clear D gene. Germline assignment: CDR1 SGDLS and CDR2 YYNGEE. The ends were cut back, 0 bases at V and 0 bases at J, with 9 bases in the middle. This CDR3 has 15 amino acids. CDR3 protein: CASSVEAAMNTEAFF. CDR3 coding DNA: TGTGCCAGCAGCGTAGAGGCAGCCATGAACACTGAAGCTTTCTTT.

The chain couples TRBV19 to TRBJ2-7, with D perhaps TRBD1 (5 bases). Between the trimmed V and J ends, which lost 1 base and 5 bases, there was a span of 12 bases. The CDR3 contains 14 residues. Germline V gene lookup returns CDR1 LNHDA and CDR2 SQIVND (reference sequence). Here the CDR3 reads CASSIVAGSHEQYF. The CDR3, as DNA: TGTGCCAGTAGTATAGTGGCAGGGTCCCACGAGCAGTACTTC.

The chain couples TRBV10-3 to TRBJ2-1; weak D call: TRBD1 (6 bases). The CDR3 spans 14 residues. Looked up from germline, CDR1 is ENHRY and CDR2 is SYGVKD. The V and J ends lost 3 bases and 10 bases respectively, with 16 bases between them. The CDR3 DNA reads as TGTGCCATCAGTGAATCCGGTGGACAGACAGAGCAGTTCTTC. This gives the protein CAISESGGQTEQFF.

This clone came up a few times. This chain uses TRBV2 with TRBJ1-2, with no clear D. CDR3 length equals 10 residues. Germline V gene lookup returns CDR1 SNHLY and CDR2 FYNNEI. V shed 7 bases and J shed 4 bases, with 4 bases lying between them. The CDR3 here is CASTGYGYTF. The CDR3 DNA sequence: TGTGCCAGCACGGGCTATGGCTACACCTTC. The full variable domain, its missing parts supplied by reference TRBV2 and TRBJ1-2, is EPEVTQTPSHQVTQMGQEVILRCVPISNHLYFYWYRQILGQKVEFLVSFYNNEISEKSEIFDDQFSVERPDGSNFTLKIRSTKLEDSAMYFCASTGYGYTFGSGTRLTVV.

V gene TRBV1 combines with J gene TRBJ2-5. TRBV1 is flagged as a pseudogene. The CDR3 contains 12 residues. CDR3 DNA sequence: TGCACCAGCAGCCAACAAGGAGAGACCCAGTACTTC. This codes for CTSSQQGETQYF.

The V call is TRBV7-3, the J call TRBJ2-3, with 8 nucleotides matching TRBD1. This CDR3 is 15 amino acids long. The ends lost 2 bases at V and 3 bases at J; junction bases unmatched: 4. Per the germline V gene, CDR1 is SGHTA and CDR2 is FQGTGA. CDR3 nucleotides: TGTGCCAGCAGCTTAGCAGGGGGCTGGACAGATACGCAGTATTTT. This gives the protein CASSLAGGWTDTQYF.

The rearrangement uses TRBV5-1 and TRBJ2-7; 7 bases are shared with TRBD1. The CDR3 is made up of 14 amino acids. The V gene's germline CDR1 is SGHRS and CDR2 YFSETQ. Trimming cost V 0 bases and J 1 base; bases outside gene matches: 1. The CDR3 bases are TGCGCCAGCAGCTTGGAACAGGGGTCCTACGAGCAGTACGTC. This encodes CASSLEQGSYEQYV.

This chain joins TRBV27 and TRBJ2-2, with unresolved D. The V end lost 5 bases, the J end lost 5 bases, and 9 bases lay between the germline ends. Germline CDR1 and CDR2: MNHEY and SMNVEV (reference sequence). The CDR3 is 13 amino acids. This CDR3 is CASSTHLTGELFF. CDR3 DNA: TGTGCCAGCAGTACACACCTAACCGGGGAGCTGTTTTTT.

J is TRBJ1-6 and V is TRBV28, with TRBD1 identical over 7 bases. The J segment lost 7 bases and the V segment lost 7 bases, leaving 10 bases of the junction unmatched. The length of the CDR3 is 15 residues. The V gene's germline CDR1 is MDHEN and CDR2 SYDVKM. CDR3 amino acids: CASTYQGDRNSPLHF. As DNA, the CDR3 is TGTGCCAGCACCTATCAGGGGGACAGAAATTCACCCCTCCACTTT.

This chain joins TRBV5-4 and TRBJ2-3; D gene uncertain. Trimming pared 3 bases from V and 6 bases from J, leaving 8 bases between. Germline V gives CDR1 SGHNT, CDR2 YYREEE (reference sequence). This CDR3 is built from 12 residues. CDR3 DNA sequence: TGTGCCAGCAGCTCCTCGGTGGATACGCAGTATTTT. Translating it yields CASSSSVDTQYF. Filled out from reference TRBV5-4 and TRBJ2-3, the complete variable domain reads ETGVTQSPTHLIKTRGQQVTLRCSSQSGHNTVSWYQQALGQGPQFIFQYYREEENGRGNFPPRFSGLQFPNYSSELNVNALELDDSALYLCASSSSVDTQYFGPGTRLTVL.